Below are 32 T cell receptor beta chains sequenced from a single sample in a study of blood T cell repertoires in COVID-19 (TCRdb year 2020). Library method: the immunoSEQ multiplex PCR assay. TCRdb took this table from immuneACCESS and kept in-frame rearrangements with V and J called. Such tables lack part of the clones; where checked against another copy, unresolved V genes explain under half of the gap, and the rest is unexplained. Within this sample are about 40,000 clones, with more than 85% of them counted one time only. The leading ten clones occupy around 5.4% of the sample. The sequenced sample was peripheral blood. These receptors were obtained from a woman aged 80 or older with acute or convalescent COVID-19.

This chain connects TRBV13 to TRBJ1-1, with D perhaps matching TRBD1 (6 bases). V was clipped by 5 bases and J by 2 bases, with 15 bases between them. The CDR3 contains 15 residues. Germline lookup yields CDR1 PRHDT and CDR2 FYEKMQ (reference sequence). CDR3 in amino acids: CASSPQTGINTEAFF. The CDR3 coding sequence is TGTGCCAGCAGCCCGCAAACAGGGATCAACACTGAAGCTTTCTTT.

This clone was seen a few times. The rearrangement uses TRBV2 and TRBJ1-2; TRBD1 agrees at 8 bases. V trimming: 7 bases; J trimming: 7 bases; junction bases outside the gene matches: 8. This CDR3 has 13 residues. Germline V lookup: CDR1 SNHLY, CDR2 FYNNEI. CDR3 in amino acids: CASKDREFGGYTF. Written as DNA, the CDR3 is TGTGCCAGCAAGGACAGGGAGTTCGGTGGCTACACCTTC.

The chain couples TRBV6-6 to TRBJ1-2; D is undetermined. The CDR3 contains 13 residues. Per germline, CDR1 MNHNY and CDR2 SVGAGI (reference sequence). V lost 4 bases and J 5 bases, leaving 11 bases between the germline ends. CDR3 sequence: CASSSGSSYGYTF. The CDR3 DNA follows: TGTGCCAGCAGTTCCGGGTCCTCTTATGGCTACACCTTC.

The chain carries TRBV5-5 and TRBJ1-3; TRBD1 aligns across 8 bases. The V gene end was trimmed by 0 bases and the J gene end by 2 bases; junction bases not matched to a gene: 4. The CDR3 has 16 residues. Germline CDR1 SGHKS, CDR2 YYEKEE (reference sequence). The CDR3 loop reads CASSLGATGAGNTIYF. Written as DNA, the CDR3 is TGTGCCAGCAGCTTGGGGGCGACAGGGGCTGGAAACACCATATATTTT.

For the CDR3, the DNA is TGTGCCACCAGTGATCCGACGGGACAGGGGAACACCGGGGAGCTGTTTTTT. Its translation: CATSDPTGQGNTGELFF. The chain is built from TRBV24-1 and TRBJ2-2; 9 nucleotides agree with TRBD1. The J segment lost 1 base and the V segment lost 3 bases, leaving 5 bases of the junction unmatched. Germline CDR1 reads KGHDR; CDR2 reads SFDVKD. CDR3 length: 17 amino acids.

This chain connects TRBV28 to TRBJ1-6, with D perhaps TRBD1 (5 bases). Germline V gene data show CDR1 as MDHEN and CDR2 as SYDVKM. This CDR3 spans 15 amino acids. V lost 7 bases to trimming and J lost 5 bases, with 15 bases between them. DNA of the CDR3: TGTGCCAGCAACCCCCCCCGGGGGAATAATTCACCCCTCCACTTT. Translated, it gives CASNPPRGNNSPLHF.

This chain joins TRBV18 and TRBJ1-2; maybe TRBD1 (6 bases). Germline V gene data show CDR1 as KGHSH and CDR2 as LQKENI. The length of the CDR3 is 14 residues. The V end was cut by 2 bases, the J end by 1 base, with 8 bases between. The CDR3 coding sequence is TGTGCCAGCTCACCAACGGACAGTAACTATGGCTACACCTTC. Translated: CASSPTDSNYGYTF.

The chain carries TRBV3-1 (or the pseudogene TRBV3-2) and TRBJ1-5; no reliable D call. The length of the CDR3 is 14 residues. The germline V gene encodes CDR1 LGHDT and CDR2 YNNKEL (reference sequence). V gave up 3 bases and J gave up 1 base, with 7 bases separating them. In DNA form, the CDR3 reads TGTGCCAGCAGCCACCTTGGCAGCAATCAGCCCCAGCATTTT. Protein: CASSHLGSNQPQHF.

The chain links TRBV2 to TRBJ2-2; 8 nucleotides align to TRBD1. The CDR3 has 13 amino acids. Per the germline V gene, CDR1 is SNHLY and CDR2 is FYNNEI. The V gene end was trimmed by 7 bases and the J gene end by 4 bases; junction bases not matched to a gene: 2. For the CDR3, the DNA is TGTGCCAGCAATACAGGGGGCACCGGGGAGCTGTTTTTT. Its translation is CASNTGGTGELFF.

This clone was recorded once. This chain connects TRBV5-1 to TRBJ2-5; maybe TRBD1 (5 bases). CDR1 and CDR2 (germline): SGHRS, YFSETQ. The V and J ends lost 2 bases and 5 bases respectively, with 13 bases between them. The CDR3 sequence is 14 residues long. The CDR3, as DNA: TGCGCCAGCAGCTTACAGGACACGGTGGAGACCCAGTACTTC. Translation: CASSLQDTVETQYF.

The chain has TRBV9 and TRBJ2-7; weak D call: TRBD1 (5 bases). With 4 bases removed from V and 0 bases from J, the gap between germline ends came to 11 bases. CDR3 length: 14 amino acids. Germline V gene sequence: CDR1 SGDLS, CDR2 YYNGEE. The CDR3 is CASSFRQSSYEQYF. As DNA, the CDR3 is TGTGCCAGCAGCTTTAGACAGAGCTCCTACGAGCAGTACTTC.

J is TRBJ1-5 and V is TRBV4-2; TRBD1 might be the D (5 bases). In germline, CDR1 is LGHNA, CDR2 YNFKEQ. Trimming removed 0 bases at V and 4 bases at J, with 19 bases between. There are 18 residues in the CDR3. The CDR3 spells CASSQDTSGARRNQPQHF. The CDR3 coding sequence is TGTGCCAGCAGCCAAGATACCAGCGGGGCCAGGCGGAATCAGCCCCAGCATTTT.

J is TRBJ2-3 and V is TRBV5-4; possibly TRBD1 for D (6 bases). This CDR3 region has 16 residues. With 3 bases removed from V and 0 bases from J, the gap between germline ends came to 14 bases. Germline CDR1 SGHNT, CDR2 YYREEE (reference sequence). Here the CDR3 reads CASSSRGRGSTDTQYF. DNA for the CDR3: TGTGCCAGCAGCTCCCGAGGCAGGGGTAGCACAGATACGCAGTATTTT.

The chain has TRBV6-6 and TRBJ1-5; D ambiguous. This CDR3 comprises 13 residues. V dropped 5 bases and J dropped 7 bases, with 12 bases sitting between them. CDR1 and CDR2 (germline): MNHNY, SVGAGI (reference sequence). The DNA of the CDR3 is TGTGCCAGCAGTCACGTCCTAGAGCAGCCCCAGCATTTT. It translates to CASSHVLEQPQHF.

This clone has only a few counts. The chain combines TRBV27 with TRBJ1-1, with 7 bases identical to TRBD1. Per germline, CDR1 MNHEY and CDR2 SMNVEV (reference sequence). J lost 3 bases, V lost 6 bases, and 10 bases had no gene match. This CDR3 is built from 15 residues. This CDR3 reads CASSRITGVDTEAFF. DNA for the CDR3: TGTGCCAGCAGCAGAATCACAGGGGTAGACACTGAAGCTTTCTTT.

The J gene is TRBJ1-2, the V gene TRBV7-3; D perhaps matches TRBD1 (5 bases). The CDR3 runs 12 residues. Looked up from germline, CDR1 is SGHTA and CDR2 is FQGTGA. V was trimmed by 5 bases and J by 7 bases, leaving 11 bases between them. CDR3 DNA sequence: TGTGCCAGCAGCGAAGACAGAACTGGCTACACCTTC. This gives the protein CASSEDRTGYTF.

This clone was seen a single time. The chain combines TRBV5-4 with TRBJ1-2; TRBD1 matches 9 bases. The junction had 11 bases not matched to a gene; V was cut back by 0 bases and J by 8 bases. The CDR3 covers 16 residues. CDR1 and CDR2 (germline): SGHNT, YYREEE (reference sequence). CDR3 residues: CASSLDPPGQGEGYTF. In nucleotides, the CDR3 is TGTGCCAGCAGCTTGGATCCACCGGGACAGGGAGAGGGCTACACCTTC.

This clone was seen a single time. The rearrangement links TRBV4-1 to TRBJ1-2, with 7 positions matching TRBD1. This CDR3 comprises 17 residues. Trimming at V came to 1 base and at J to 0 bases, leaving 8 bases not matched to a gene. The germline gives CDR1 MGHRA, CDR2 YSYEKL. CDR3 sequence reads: CASSQGVGDRANYGYTF. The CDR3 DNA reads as TGCGCCAGCAGCCAAGGGGTCGGGGACAGAGCTAACTATGGCTACACCTTC.

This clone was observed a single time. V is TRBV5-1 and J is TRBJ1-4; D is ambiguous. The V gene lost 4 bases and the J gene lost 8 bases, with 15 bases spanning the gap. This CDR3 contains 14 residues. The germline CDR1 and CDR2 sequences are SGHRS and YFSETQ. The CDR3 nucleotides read TGCGCCAGCAGCCTACGGCGTTCCGGGGAAAAACTGTTTTTT. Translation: CASSLRRSGEKLFF.

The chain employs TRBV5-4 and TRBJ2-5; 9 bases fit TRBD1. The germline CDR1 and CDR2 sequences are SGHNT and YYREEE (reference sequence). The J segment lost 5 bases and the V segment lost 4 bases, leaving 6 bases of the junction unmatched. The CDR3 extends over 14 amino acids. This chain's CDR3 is CASSPWDRAETQYF. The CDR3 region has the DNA TGTGCCAGCAGCCCATGGGACAGGGCTGAGACCCAGTACTTC.

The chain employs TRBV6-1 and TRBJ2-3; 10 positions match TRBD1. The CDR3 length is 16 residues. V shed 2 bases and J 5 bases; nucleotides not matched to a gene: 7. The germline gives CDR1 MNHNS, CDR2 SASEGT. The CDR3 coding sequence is TGTGCCAGCAGTGAATTTAGGGGACAGGGGATAGATACGCAGTATTTT. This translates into CASSEFRGQGIDTQYF.

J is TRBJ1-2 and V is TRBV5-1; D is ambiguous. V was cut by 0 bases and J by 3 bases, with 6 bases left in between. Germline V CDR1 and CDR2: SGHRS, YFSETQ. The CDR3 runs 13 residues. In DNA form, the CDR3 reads TGCGCCAGCAGCTTGGTAGGAGACTATGGCTACACCTTC. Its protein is CASSLVGDYGYTF.

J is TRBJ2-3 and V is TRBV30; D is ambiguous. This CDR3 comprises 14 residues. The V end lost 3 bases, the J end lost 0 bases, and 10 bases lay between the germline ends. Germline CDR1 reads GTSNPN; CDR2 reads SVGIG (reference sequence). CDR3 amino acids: CAWRPRKSTDTQYF. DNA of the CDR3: TGTGCCTGGAGGCCCAGGAAAAGCACAGATACGCAGTATTTT.

The CDR3 reads CASSRGQHGYEQYF. The CDR3 DNA reads TGTGCCAGTAGTCGAGGGCAGCATGGCTACGAGCAGTACTTC. V and J are TRBV19 and TRBJ2-7, with D possibly matching TRBD2 (5 bases). V was pared by 5 bases and J by 3 bases, with 14 bases between. The CDR3 is made up of 14 amino acids. Germline CDR1 LNHDA, CDR2 SQIVND (reference sequence).

In DNA form, the CDR3 reads TGTGCCAGCAGGCCGACAGGATTTAGTACAGTCGAGCAGTACTTC. It encodes CASRPTGFSTVEQYF. V and J are TRBV2 and TRBJ2-7; TRBD1 is a possible D gene (6 bases). V lost 6 bases to trimming and J lost 6 bases, with 21 bases between them. Per the germline V gene, CDR1 is SNHLY and CDR2 is FYNNEI. The CDR3 totals 15 residues.

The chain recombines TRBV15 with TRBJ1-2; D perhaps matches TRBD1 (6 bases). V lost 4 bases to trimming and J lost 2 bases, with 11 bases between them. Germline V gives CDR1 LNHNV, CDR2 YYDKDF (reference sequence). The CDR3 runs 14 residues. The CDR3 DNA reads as TGTGCCACCAGCAAACAGACAGGAAACTATGGCTACACCTTC. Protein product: CATSKQTGNYGYTF. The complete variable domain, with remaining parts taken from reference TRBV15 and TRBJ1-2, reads DAMVIQNPRYQVTQFGKPVTLSCSQTLNHNVMYWYQQKSSQAPKLLFHYYDKDFNNEADTPDNFQSRRPNTSFCFLDIRSPGLGDTAMYLCATSKQTGNYGYTFGSGTRLTVV.

In DNA, the CDR3 is TGTGCCAGCAGTTACTCGGGGGAGGTAGGGTCCCTCCACTTT. It yields the protein CASSYSGEVGSLHF. The chain uses TRBV6-5 and TRBJ1-6; the D gene is possibly TRBD1 (5 bases). CDR3 length equals 14 residues. Germline values: CDR1 MNHEY, CDR2 SVGAGI. The ends were cut back, 0 bases at V and 14 bases at J, with 14 bases in the middle.

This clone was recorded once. The CDR3 DNA reads TGTGCCAGCAGCCTCACAGATACGCAGTATTTT. Its protein is CASSLTDTQYF. The chain uses TRBV7-2 and TRBJ2-3; no clear D gene. Germline CDR1 and CDR2: SGHTA and FQGNSA. This CDR3 region has 11 residues. V was cut by 5 bases and J by 2 bases, with 2 bases left in between.

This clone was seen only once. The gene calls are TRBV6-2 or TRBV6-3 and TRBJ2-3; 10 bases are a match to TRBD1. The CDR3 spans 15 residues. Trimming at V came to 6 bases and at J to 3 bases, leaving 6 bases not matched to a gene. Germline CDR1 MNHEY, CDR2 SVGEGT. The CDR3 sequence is CASSRPGQGTDTQYF. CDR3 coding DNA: TGTGCCAGCAGCAGACCGGGACAGGGGACAGATACGCAGTATTTT.

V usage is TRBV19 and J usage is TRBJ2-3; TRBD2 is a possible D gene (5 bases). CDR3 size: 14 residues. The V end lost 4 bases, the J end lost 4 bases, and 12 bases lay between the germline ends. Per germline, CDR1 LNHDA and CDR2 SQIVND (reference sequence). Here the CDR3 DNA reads TGTGCCAGTAGTAAGGGAGTAGTTTCAGATACGCAGTATTTT. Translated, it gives CASSKGVVSDTQYF. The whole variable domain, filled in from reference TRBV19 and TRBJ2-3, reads DGGITQSPKYLFRKEGQNVTLSCEQNLNHDAMYWYRQDPGQGLRLIYYSQIVNDFQKGDIAEGYSVSREKKESFPLTVTSAQKNPTAFYLCASSKGVVSDTQYFGPGTRLTVL.

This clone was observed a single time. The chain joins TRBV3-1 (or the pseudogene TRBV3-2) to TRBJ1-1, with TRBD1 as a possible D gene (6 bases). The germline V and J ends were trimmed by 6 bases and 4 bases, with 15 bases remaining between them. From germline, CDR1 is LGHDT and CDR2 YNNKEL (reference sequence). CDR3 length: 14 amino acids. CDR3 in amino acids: CASSRRGALTEAFF. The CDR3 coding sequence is TGTGCCAGCAGTCGGCGGGGGGCCCTCACTGAAGCTTTCTTT.

In DNA, the CDR3 is TGTGCCAGCTCACCACCCGGGACAGGCCAATGGTACGAGCAGTACTTC. The encoded protein is CASSPPGTGQWYEQYF. The chain is built from TRBV18 and TRBJ2-7, with TRBD1 identical over 8 bases. CDR1 and CDR2 from the germline V gene are KGHSH and LQKENI. The CDR3 extends over 16 amino acids. The junction had 8 bases not matched to a gene; V was cut back by 0 bases and J by 4 bases. Filled out from reference TRBV18 and TRBJ2-7, the complete variable domain reads NAGVMQNPRHLVRRRGQEARLRCSPMKGHSHVYWYRQLPEEGLKFMVYLQKENIIDESGMPKERFSAEFPKEGPSILRIQQVVRGDSAAYFCASSPPGTGQWYEQYFGPGTRLTVT.